This T cell receptor beta chain was sequenced in a study of blood T cell repertoires in COVID-19. At the level of the study: Specimens from acute and convalescent COVID-19 originated in the United States, Italy and Spain.

Using immunoSEQ multiplex PCR, the repertoire was profiled, and TCRdb retains in-frame clones only, with some absent. This table has about 200,000 clones, around 90% appearing once. Germline V CDR1 and CDR2: SGHTA, FQGNSA. V was pared by 1 base and J by 8 bases, with 21 bases of the junction left unmatched. The CDR3 spans 19 residues. The sequence was collected from a man between 60 and 75 years old who had recovered from COVID-19. The sample comprised peripheral blood. V is TRBV7-2 and J is TRBJ1-2; 8 positions match TRBD1. Here the CDR3 DNA reads TGTGCCAGCAGCTTAGTAAGAGGTGGCAGGGGGCGCCTTTGGCTCGGCTACACCTTC. Its translation is CASSLVRGGRGRLWLGYTF.